The entry that follows covers one T cell receptor beta chain sequence. Its antigen is undetermined. This sample was taken from a study of post-analysis software for immune sequencing data. Study-level points and caveats: Normalized Chao1 diversity was significantly lower in multiple sclerosis patients than in controls. About 5 TRBV segments (TRBV5-6, TRBV5-1 and TRBV20-1 among them) occurred more frequently in patients than in controls. F measure showed strong co-clustering of same-batch samples.

V shed 5 bases, J shed 2 bases, and the junction held 11 bases outside the gene matches. CDR3 length: 16 residues. Germline assignment: CDR1 SEHNR and CDR2 FQNEAQ (reference sequence). Libraries were made from TCR beta cDNA, and they carried unique molecular identifiers. When about 0.95 to 10 million T cells were used, they gave 500,000 or so cDNA molecules. TCRdb reanalysed the PCR reads using MiXCR and keeps one entry per CDR3 protein. The table includes 750,000 to 950,000 distinct CDR3 sequences, approximately 50% detected once. The clonotype comes from a girl between 5 and 17 years old with multiple sclerosis. Material for sequencing was blood. The rearrangement uses TRBV7-9 and TRBJ2-5; 7 bases agree with TRBD2. As DNA, the CDR3 is TGTGCCAGCAGCCCCCCGGCGGCGGGAGTGCAAGAGACCCAGTACTTC. The encoded protein is CASSPPAAGVQETQYF.